The clone carrying this T cell receptor beta chain was counted between two and nine times. The data belong to a study of blood T cell repertoires in COVID-19. Looked up from germline, CDR1 is MNHEY and CDR2 is SVGAGI. The CDR3 length is 12 residues. Trimming pared 2 bases from V and 14 bases from J, leaving 15 bases between. Here immunoSEQ multiplex PCR was the method, and the copy in TCRdb shows in-frame clones only, minus some. The table records around 150,000 clones, 85% to 95% of them present only once. The sequencing sample was made of peripheral blood. This receptor was identified in a woman aged 50 to 65 with acute or convalescent COVID-19. This rearrangement joins TRBV6-5 to TRBJ1-2; D may be TRBD1 (6 bases). This CDR3 is CASSYGTGRWTF. CDR3 DNA: TGTGCCAGCAGTTACGGAACAGGGCGTTGGACCTTC.